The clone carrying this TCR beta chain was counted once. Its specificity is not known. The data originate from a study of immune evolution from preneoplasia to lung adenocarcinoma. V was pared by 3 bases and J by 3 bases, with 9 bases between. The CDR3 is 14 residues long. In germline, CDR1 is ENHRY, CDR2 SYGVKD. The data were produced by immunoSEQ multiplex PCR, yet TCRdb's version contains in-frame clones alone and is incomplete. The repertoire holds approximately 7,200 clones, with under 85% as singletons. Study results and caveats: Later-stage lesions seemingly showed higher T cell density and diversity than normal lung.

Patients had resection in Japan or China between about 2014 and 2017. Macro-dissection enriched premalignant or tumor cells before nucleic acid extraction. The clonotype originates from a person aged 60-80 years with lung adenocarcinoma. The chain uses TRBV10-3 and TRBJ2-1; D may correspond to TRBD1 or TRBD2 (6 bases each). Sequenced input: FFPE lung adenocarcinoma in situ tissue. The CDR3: CAISEGGNYNEQFF. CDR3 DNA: TGTGCCATCAGTGAAGGGGGGAACTACAATGAGCAGTTCTTC.